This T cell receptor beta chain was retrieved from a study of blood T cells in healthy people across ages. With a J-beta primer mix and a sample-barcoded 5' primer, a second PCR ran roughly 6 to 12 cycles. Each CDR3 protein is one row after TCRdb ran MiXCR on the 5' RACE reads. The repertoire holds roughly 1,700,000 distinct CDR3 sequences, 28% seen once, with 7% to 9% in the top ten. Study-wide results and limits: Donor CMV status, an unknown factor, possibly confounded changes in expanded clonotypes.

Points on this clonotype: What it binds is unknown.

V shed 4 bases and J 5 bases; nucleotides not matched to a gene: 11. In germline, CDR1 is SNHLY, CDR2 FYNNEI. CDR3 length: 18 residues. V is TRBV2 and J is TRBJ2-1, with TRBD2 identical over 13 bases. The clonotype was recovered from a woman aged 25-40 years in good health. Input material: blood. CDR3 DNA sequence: TGTGCCAGCAGTGGACTAGCGGGAGGAAAGAACACGAACAATGAGCAGTTCTTC. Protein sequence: CASSGLAGGKNTNNEQFF.